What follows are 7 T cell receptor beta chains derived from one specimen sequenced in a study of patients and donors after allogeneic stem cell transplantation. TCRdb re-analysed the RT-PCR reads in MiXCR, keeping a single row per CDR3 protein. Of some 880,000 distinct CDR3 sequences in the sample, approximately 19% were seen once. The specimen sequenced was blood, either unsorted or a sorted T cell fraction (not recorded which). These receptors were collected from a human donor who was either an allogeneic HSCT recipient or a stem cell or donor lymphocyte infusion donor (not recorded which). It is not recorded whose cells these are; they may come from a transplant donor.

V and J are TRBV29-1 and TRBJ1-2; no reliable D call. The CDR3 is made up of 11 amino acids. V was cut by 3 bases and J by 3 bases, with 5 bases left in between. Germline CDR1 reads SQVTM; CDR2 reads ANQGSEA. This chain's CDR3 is CSVDSDYGYTF. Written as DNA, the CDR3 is TGCAGCGTTGACTCAGACTATGGCTACACCTTC.

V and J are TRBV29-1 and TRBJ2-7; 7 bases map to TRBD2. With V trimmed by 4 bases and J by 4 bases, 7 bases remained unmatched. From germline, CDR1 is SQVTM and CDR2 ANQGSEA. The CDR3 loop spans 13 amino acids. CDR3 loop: CSVGGGPTYEQYF. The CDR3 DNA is TGCAGCGTTGGGGGAGGGCCCACTTACGAGCAGTACTTC.

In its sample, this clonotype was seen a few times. CDR3 in amino acids: CASSRTGEDGYTF. CDR3 coding DNA: TGCGCCAGCAGCCGGACAGGGGAGGACGGCTACACCTTC. The rearrangement uses TRBV5-1 and TRBJ1-2, with 9 bases matching TRBD1. J gave up 8 bases and V 4 bases, and 6 bases lay outside the gene matches. Germline CDR1 reads SGHRS; CDR2 reads YFSETQ. The CDR3 is 13 residues long.

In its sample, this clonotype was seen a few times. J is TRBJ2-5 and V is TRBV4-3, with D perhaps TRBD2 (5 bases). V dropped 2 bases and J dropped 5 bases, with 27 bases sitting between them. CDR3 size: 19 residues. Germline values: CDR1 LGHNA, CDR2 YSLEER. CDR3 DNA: TGCGCCAGCAGCCAACTATTATCCGCTCGACCCGGACTGGGGGAGACCCAGTACTTC. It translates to CASSQLLSARPGLGETQYF.

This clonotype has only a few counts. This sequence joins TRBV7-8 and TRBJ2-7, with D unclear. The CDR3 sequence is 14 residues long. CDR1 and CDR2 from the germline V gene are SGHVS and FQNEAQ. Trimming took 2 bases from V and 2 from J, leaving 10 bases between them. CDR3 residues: CASSLMGLAYEQYF. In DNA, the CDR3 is TGTGCCAGCAGCTTAATGGGGTTAGCCTACGAGCAGTACTTC.

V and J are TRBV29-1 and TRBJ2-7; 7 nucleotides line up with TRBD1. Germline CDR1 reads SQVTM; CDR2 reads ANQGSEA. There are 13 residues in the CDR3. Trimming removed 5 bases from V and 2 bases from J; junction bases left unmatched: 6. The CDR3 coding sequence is TGCAGCGTTACCGGGACAGATACCTACGAGCAGTACTTC. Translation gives CSVTGTDTYEQYF.

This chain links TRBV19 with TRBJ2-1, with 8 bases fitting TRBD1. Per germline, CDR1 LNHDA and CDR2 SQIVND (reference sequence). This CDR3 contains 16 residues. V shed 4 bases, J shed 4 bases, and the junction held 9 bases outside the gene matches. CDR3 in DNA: TGTGCCAGTAGTACCAAGACAGGGGCGTTATACAATGAGCAGTTCTTC. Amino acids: CASSTKTGALYNEQFF.